The TCR beta chain described here comes from a study of blood T cell repertoires in COVID-19. Study processing details: Estimated nucleated cell counts came from reference gene primer amplification. Profiling relied on immunoSEQ multiplex PCR, and the TCRdb table lists in-frame clones only, not all of them. That table supplies the V and J calls and clone size; D and trimming were determined from the DNA. The sample contains 90,000 to 120,000 clones, around 86% of which appear only once. With 3 bases removed from V and 8 bases from J, the gap between germline ends came to 13 bases. Germline V lookup: CDR1 MNHEY, CDR2 SMNVEV (reference sequence). This CDR3 is built from 14 residues. This clone was counted a few times.

Sequenced: PBMCs or T cells enriched from blood (not recorded which). V is TRBV27 and J is TRBJ1-4; D gene ambiguous. This receptor was obtained from a woman in her fifties or sixties who had recovered from COVID-19. The CDR3 DNA reads as TGTGCCAGCAGTTTGGGAGGAGTATCCGAAAAACTGTTTTTT. Residues: CASSLGGVSEKLFF.